One and the same sample provided the 22 T cell receptor beta chains below, sequenced in a study of T cells after posttransplantation cyclophosphamide. The data were produced by immunoSEQ multiplex PCR, yet TCRdb's version contains in-frame clones alone and is incomplete. Of 6,000 or so clones listed, 95% to 98% were seen once; the top ten hold 0.8% to 1%. The sample consisted of memory CD4+ T cells sorted from PBMCs. The source of these receptors is a man aged 40-49 years in good health, CMV-negative, and a related stem cell transplant donor.

The J gene is TRBJ2-7, the V gene TRBV28; a possible D gene is TRBD1 (6 bases). Germline values: CDR1 MDHEN, CDR2 SYDVKM. The V end lost 6 bases, the J end lost 8 bases, and 17 bases lay between the germline ends. The CDR3 covers 13 residues. CDR3 loop: CASSQSLGGKQYF. The DNA of the CDR3 is TGTGCCAGCAGCCAATCTCTAGGGGGAAAGCAGTACTTC.

V is TRBV11-3 and J is TRBJ2-3, with 7 positions matching TRBD2. Per germline, CDR1 SGHNT and CDR2 YENEEA. V lost 1 base and J lost 2; bases outside the gene matches: 6. This CDR3 comprises 16 residues. Here the CDR3 reads CASSLGPGGPTDTQYF. The CDR3 region has the DNA TGTGCCAGCAGCTTAGGTCCGGGAGGACCCACAGATACGCAGTATTTT.

In DNA form, the CDR3 reads TGTGCCAGCAGTTACGGGGACAGGGGCTACTCTGGCTACACCTTC. Encoded protein: CASSYGDRGYSGYTF. This rearrangement joins TRBV6-5 to TRBJ1-2, with 10 bases fitting TRBD1. The V and J ends lost 2 bases and 7 bases, in that order; junction bases with no gene match: 7. Per the germline V gene, CDR1 is MNHEY and CDR2 is SVGAGI. The CDR3 spans 15 residues.

Here the CDR3 DNA reads TGTGCCAGCAGCTTGTTAAATTCAGAGACCCAGTACTTC. It yields the protein CASSLLNSETQYF. This rearrangement joins TRBV5-5 to TRBJ2-5; D gene uncertain. The length of the CDR3 is 13 residues. CDR1 and CDR2 from the germline V gene are SGHKS and YYEKEE (reference sequence). V was shortened by 1 base and J by 4 bases, with 8 bases between the two germline ends.

The V call is TRBV7-3, the J call TRBJ2-2; no clear D gene. Germline V gives CDR1 SGHTA, CDR2 FQGTGA. With 0 bases removed from V and 5 bases from J, the gap between germline ends came to 7 bases. This CDR3 has 14 amino acids. The CDR3 spells CASSLTRQTGELFF. CDR3 coding DNA: TGTGCCAGCAGCTTAACGCGGCAGACCGGGGAGCTGTTTTTT.

The rearrangement uses TRBV7-9 and TRBJ1-1; a weak D match, TRBD1 (5 bases). The ends were cut back, 2 bases at V and 0 bases at J, with 13 bases in the middle. The CDR3 is made up of 16 amino acids. The germline V gene has CDR1 SEHNR and CDR2 FQNEAQ (reference sequence). The chain's CDR3 is CASSLSPHRLNTEAFF. The CDR3 DNA is TGTGCCAGCAGCTTATCCCCGCACAGGCTGAACACTGAAGCTTTCTTT.

The rearrangement uses TRBV19 and TRBJ2-7, with 9 bases identical to TRBD1. Unmatched junction bases numbered 5, after V lost 4 bases and J lost 4 bases. The germline gives CDR1 LNHDA, CDR2 SQIVND (reference sequence). CDR3 length: 14 amino acids. CDR3 in amino acids: CASSNTGGAYEQYF. DNA for the CDR3: TGTGCCAGTAGTAACACAGGGGGCGCGTACGAGCAGTACTTC.

V usage is TRBV6-6 and J usage is TRBJ1-1; TRBD1 agrees at 10 bases. The CDR3 sequence is 16 residues long. The germline CDR1 and CDR2 sequences are MNHNY and SVGAGI (reference sequence). The J segment lost 6 bases and the V segment lost 6 bases, leaving 13 bases of the junction unmatched. The CDR3 here is CASSPAGTGDVAEAFF. The CDR3 bases are TGTGCCAGCAGCCCCGCGGGGACAGGGGACGTCGCTGAAGCTTTCTTT.

The CDR3 loop reads CASSLGLDSNTDTQYF. The CDR3 DNA reads TGCGCCAGCAGCCTGGGGTTAGACTCAAACACAGATACGCAGTATTTT. V usage is TRBV5-1 and J usage is TRBJ2-3; D remains unclear. V lost 4 bases and J 2 bases, leaving 17 bases between the germline ends. This CDR3 has 16 amino acids. The germline V gene encodes CDR1 SGHRS and CDR2 YFSETQ.

The chain couples TRBV4-2 to TRBJ2-1; the match to TRBD2 covers 9 bases. Germline V CDR1 and CDR2: LGHNA, YNFKEQ. The CDR3 is 15 residues long. The V segment lost 1 base and the J segment 9 bases; nucleotides outside the gene matches: 7. The CDR3 sequence: CASSQGAREGREQFF. The CDR3 region has the DNA TGTGCCAGCAGCCAAGGGGCGCGGGAGGGCCGTGAGCAGTTCTTC.

J is TRBJ1-1 and V is TRBV14; D call uncertain. V lost 2 bases, J lost 7 bases, and 14 bases lay in between. Germline values: CDR1 SGHDN, CDR2 FVKESK. This CDR3 is 14 amino acids long. Here the CDR3 reads CASSQFRGFDEAFF. DNA of the CDR3: TGTGCCAGCAGCCAATTCCGCGGTTTTGATGAAGCTTTCTTT.

V gene TRBV19 combines with J gene TRBJ1-2, with 10 nucleotides matching TRBD1. Germline V gene lookup returns CDR1 LNHDA and CDR2 SQIVND (reference sequence). The CDR3 has 15 residues. Trimming cost V 6 bases and J 10 bases; bases outside gene matches: 14. This CDR3 reads CASSPFGQGGTVYTF. The CDR3 DNA reads TGTGCCAGTAGCCCCTTCGGACAGGGGGGAACCGTCTACACCTTC.

This chain links TRBV5-1 with TRBJ1-2; D is perhaps TRBD1 (5 bases). CDR3 length: 13 amino acids. V was cut by 4 bases and J by 7 bases, with 14 bases left in between. CDR1 and CDR2 from the germline V gene are SGHRS and YFSETQ. CDR3 DNA sequence: TGCGCCAGCAGCAGGAGCAGGGCTCTTGGCTACACCTTC. It translates to CASSRSRALGYTF.

The chain couples TRBV7-9 to TRBJ1-1, with 9 bases lining up with TRBD1. The CDR3 contains 13 residues. CDR1 is SEHNR, CDR2 FQNEAQ, per germline (reference sequence). With V trimmed by 1 base and J by 10 bases, 4 bases remained unmatched. The CDR3: CASSLVQGARAFF. The CDR3 DNA reads as TGTGCCAGCAGCTTAGTACAGGGGGCGCGAGCTTTCTTT.

J is TRBJ1-1 and V is TRBV6-6; D is unresolved. The germline V and J ends were trimmed by 5 bases and 1 base, with 8 bases remaining between them. The CDR3 extends over 13 amino acids. Germline V CDR1 and CDR2: MNHNY, SVGAGI (reference sequence). In nucleotides, the CDR3 is TGTGCCAGCAGTGTGGAGTGGAACACTGAAGCTTTCTTT. It codes for CASSVEWNTEAFF.

The J gene is TRBJ2-5, the V gene TRBV5-5; TRBD2 matches 12 bases. The J call may be in error: the DNA end matches TRBJ2-7 better. Germline V CDR1 and CDR2: SGHKS, YYEKEE (reference sequence). The CDR3 is made up of 16 amino acids. CDR3 sequence: CASSLRTGLAGLEQYF. The CDR3 DNA is TGTGCCAGCAGCCTTCGGACCGGACTAGCGGGACTCGAGCAGTACTTC.

The V gene is TRBV19, the J gene TRBJ1-5, with unresolved D. The ends were cut back, 0 bases at V and 6 bases at J, with 12 bases in the middle. The CDR3 has 15 amino acids. Per the germline V gene, CDR1 is LNHDA and CDR2 is SQIVND (reference sequence). The DNA of the CDR3 is TGTGCCAGTAGTATAGATCCCACGATGAGTCAGCCCCAGCATTTT. Translated, it gives CASSIDPTMSQPQHF. The full variable domain, completed using reference TRBV19 and TRBJ1-5, is DGGITQSPKYLFRKEGQNVTLSCEQNLNHDAMYWYRQDPGQGLRLIYYSQIVNDFQKGDIAEGYSVSREKKESFPLTVTSAQKNPTAFYLCASSIDPTMSQPQHFGDGTRLSIL.

The rearrangement uses TRBV18 and TRBJ1-1; the D is unclear. The CDR3 loop spans 16 amino acids. The germline gives CDR1 KGHSH, CDR2 LQKENI. Trimming removed 3 bases at V and 0 bases at J, with 14 bases between. The CDR3: CASSPSLLQMNTEAFF. Written as DNA, the CDR3 is TGTGCCAGCTCACCGTCGTTGTTACAAATGAACACTGAAGCTTTCTTT.

The DNA of the CDR3 is TGTGCCAGCAGCCCGGGACTAGCGGGACTCTACGAGCAGTACTTC. It codes for CASSPGLAGLYEQYF. The V gene is TRBV7-9, the J gene TRBJ2-7, with TRBD2 matching over 13 bases. Germline V gives CDR1 SEHNR, CDR2 FQNEAQ (reference sequence). With 5 bases clipped from V and 3 bases from J, the junction kept 4 bases outside the gene matches. The CDR3 runs 15 residues.

V usage is TRBV9 and J usage is TRBJ2-3; TRBD1 agrees at 11 bases. CDR1 and CDR2 from the germline V gene are SGDLS and YYNGEE. The CDR3 spans 13 residues. J was trimmed by 4 bases and V by 10 bases; bases with no gene match: 5. The CDR3 reads CAGGQGAADTQYF. The CDR3 DNA follows: TGTGCCGGTGGACAGGGGGCTGCAGATACGCAGTATTTT.

The V and J genes are TRBV7-9 and TRBJ2-3, with a weak D call TRBD2 (7 bases). V was pared by 7 bases and J by 0 bases, with 23 bases between. CDR1 and CDR2 (germline): SEHNR, FQNEAQ (reference sequence). The CDR3 runs to 18 residues. For the CDR3, the DNA is TGTGCCAGCACCTTTAAAGGGGGGGCCCTTACTAGCACAGATACGCAGTATTTT. It codes for CASTFKGGALTSTDTQYF.

The chain has TRBV6-1 and TRBJ2-5; possible D gene TRBD2, 5 bases. The CDR3 is 13 amino acids. V lost 11 bases and J 5 bases, leaving 18 bases between the germline ends. The germline gives CDR1 MNHNS, CDR2 SASEGT. The CDR3 nucleotides read TGTGCCTGTCAGGTCCGAGGGTCGGAGACCCAGTACTTC. Translated, it gives CACQVRGSETQYF.